One and the same sample provided the 17 T cell receptor beta chains below, sequenced in a study of persistence of HIV-infected CD4 T cells. Sequencing used immunoSEQ version 4 in survey mode. The data were produced by immunoSEQ multiplex PCR, yet TCRdb's version contains in-frame clones alone and is incomplete. Among 35,000 to 45,000 clones listed, about 84% were seen once. The stimulus was an HIV-1 Gag 15-mer peptide pool, 0.95 to 1 ug/peptide/mL. CD40L-negative CD69-negative CD45RO-high memory CD4+ T cells were sorted as populations depleted of antigen-responding cells. The antigens of these receptors remain unknown. Sequencing used cultured CD4+ T cells from PBMCs, obtained from a patient who received antiretroviral therapy. These receptors were collected from an adult with HIV. The donor label of this sample is uncertain.

The V gene is TRBV18, the J gene TRBJ2-1; 9 bases match TRBD1. The V and J ends lost 4 bases and 6 bases, in that order; junction bases with no gene match: 7. This CDR3 has 15 amino acids. Germline CDR1 is KGHSH and CDR2 is LQKENI. CDR3 nucleotides: TGTGCCAGCTCACTCGGACAGGGGAAGGCCAATGAGCAGTTCTTC. Its translation: CASSLGQGKANEQFF.

The gene calls are TRBV2 and TRBJ1-6; D is undetermined. V was shortened by 5 bases and J by 0 bases, with 5 bases between the two germline ends. CDR3 length equals 14 residues. Per germline, CDR1 SNHLY and CDR2 FYNNEI. CDR3: CASSSSSYNSPLHF. CDR3 sequence (DNA): TGTGCCAGCAGTTCTAGCTCCTATAATTCACCCCTCCACTTT.

The CDR3 DNA sequence: TGTGCCAGCAGCTTAAGGGCGGGGACAGATACGCAGTATTTT. This encodes CASSLRAGTDTQYF. The chain carries TRBV7-3 and TRBJ2-3; tentatively, D is TRBD2 (6 bases). The CDR3 totals 14 residues. Trimming took 1 base from V and 3 from J, leaving 8 bases between them. Germline CDR1 SGHTA, CDR2 FQGTGA.

The CDR3 nucleotides read TGTGCCAGCAGTTCCCTGATTGGGGTCGCTGAGCAGTTCTTC. It specifies CASSSLIGVAEQFF. This chain connects TRBV7-6 to TRBJ2-1; D unclear. Trimming cost V 6 bases and J 9 bases, with 18 bases left between them. The CDR3 totals 14 residues. The V gene's germline CDR1 is SGHVS and CDR2 FNYEAQ. The full variable domain, its missing parts supplied by reference TRBV7-6 and TRBJ2-1, is GAGVSQSPRYKVTKRGQDVALRCDPISGHVSLYWYRQALGQGPEFLTYFNYEAQQDKSGLPNDRFSAERPEGSISTLTIQRTEQRDSAMYRCASSSLIGVAEQFFGPGTRLTVL.

This clone was picked up one time. V is TRBV19 and J is TRBJ2-1; the D is unclear. The CDR3 is made up of 12 amino acids. Germline lookup yields CDR1 LNHDA and CDR2 SQIVND (reference sequence). V was cut by 1 base and J by 9 bases, with 7 bases left in between. This CDR3 is CASSIAEFEQFF. The CDR3, as DNA: TGTGCCAGTAGTATAGCTGAGTTTGAGCAGTTCTTC.

V usage is TRBV2 and J usage is TRBJ2-3; 8 bases line up with TRBD2. The junction had 12 bases not matched to a gene; V was cut back by 11 bases and J by 5 bases. The CDR3 is 14 amino acids. CDR1 is SNHLY and CDR2 is FYNNEI in the germline V gene. CDR3: CASQRGQRRDTQYF. CDR3 sequence (DNA): TGTGCCTCACAGCGGGGGCAAAGGAGAGATACGCAGTATTTT. The full variable domain, its missing parts supplied by reference TRBV2 and TRBJ2-3, is EPEVTQTPSHQVTQMGQEVILRCVPISNHLYFYWYRQILGQKVEFLVSFYNNEISEKSEIFDDQFSVERPDGSNFTLKIRSTKLEDSAMYFCASQRGQRRDTQYFGPGTRLTVL.

The chain carries TRBV5-4 and TRBJ2-1, with 8 nucleotides matching TRBD1. Germline trimming cut 0 bases from V and 3 bases from J; bases unmatched to any gene: 5. The CDR3 consists of 16 residues. Looked up from germline, CDR1 is SGHNT and CDR2 is YYREEE (reference sequence). This chain's CDR3 is CASSLDRGQVYNEQFF. The CDR3 coding sequence is TGTGCCAGCAGCTTGGACCGGGGACAGGTCTACAATGAGCAGTTCTTC. The whole variable domain, filled in from reference TRBV5-4 and TRBJ2-1, reads ETGVTQSPTHLIKTRGQQVTLRCSSQSGHNTVSWYQQALGQGPQFIFQYYREEENGRGNFPPRFSGLQFPNYSSELNVNALELDDSALYLCASSLDRGQVYNEQFFGPGTRLTVL.

This rearrangement joins TRBV18 to TRBJ2-3; 7 nucleotides line up with TRBD2. The trim removed 2 bases at V and 5 bases at J, leaving 13 bases unmatched. Germline V gives CDR1 KGHSH, CDR2 LQKENI. The CDR3 covers 17 residues. The CDR3 coding sequence is TGTGCCAGCTCACCATCTAGCGGTGGCTCGCAGGTAGATACGCAGTATTTT. Amino acid sequence: CASSPSSGGSQVDTQYF.

The CDR3 coding sequence is TGTGCCAGCAGCCCGCACATGTACGAGGACGCTGAAGCTTTCTTT. This encodes CASSPHMYEDAEAFF. The rearrangement uses TRBV28 and TRBJ1-1, with D hard to call. Trimming took 6 bases from V and 6 from J, leaving 20 bases between them. CDR1 MDHEN and CDR2 SYDVKM come from the germline V gene. CDR3 length: 15 amino acids.

J is TRBJ2-5 and V is TRBV19; 8 bases map to TRBD1. V lost 6 bases, J lost 5 bases, and 11 bases stayed unmatched. CDR1 and CDR2 from the germline V gene are LNHDA and SQIVND (reference sequence). This CDR3 has 15 amino acids. This chain's CDR3 is CASRAGQGTWETQYF. The CDR3 nucleotides read TGTGCCAGTAGAGCCGGACAGGGTACTTGGGAGACCCAGTACTTC.

The V gene is TRBV6-1, the J gene TRBJ1-1, with D possibly being TRBD1 (5 bases). Germline CDR1 and CDR2: MNHNS and SASEGT. This CDR3 has 15 residues. V lost 6 bases and J 1 base, leaving 15 bases between the germline ends. The CDR3 is CASRSDYTGNTEAFF. The DNA for the CDR3 is TGTGCCAGCAGATCCGACTACACAGGGAACACTGAAGCTTTCTTT.

The chain joins TRBV3-1 (or the pseudogene TRBV3-2) to TRBJ2-1; 8 bases match TRBD2. Germline assignment: CDR1 LGHDT and CDR2 YNNKEL (reference sequence). This CDR3 is built from 15 residues. V dropped 5 bases and J dropped 5; count of bases not matched to a gene: 8. This chain's CDR3 is CASSARTGGDNEQFF. The CDR3 nucleotides read TGTGCCAGCAGCGCCAGAACGGGGGGGGACAATGAGCAGTTCTTC.

The chain carries TRBV18 and TRBJ1-1; the D is unclear. CDR1 KGHSH and CDR2 LQKENI come from the germline V gene. V was shortened by 1 base and J by 5 bases, with 5 bases between the two germline ends. CDR3 length: 12 amino acids. In DNA form, the CDR3 reads TGTGCCAGCTCACCACGGTTGACTGAAGCTTTCTTT. Protein: CASSPRLTEAFF.

Of note for this clone: An end of the junction differs from the germline gene, which may be a read error. This rearrangement joins TRBV3-1 (or the pseudogene TRBV3-2) to TRBJ1-4, with D hard to call. This CDR3 is built from 15 residues. Germline lookup yields CDR1 LGHDT and CDR2 YNNKEL (reference sequence). This CDR3 is CASSRGLTTNQKLFF. CDR3 nucleotides: TGTGCCAGCAGCCGAGGACTTACTACTAATCAAAAACTGTTTTTT.

This clone appeared once. CDR3 region: CASVTGVYGYTF. The CDR3 DNA reads as TGTGCCAGCGTAACGGGAGTCTATGGCTACACCTTC. The chain joins TRBV28 to TRBJ1-2; the D is unclear. Trimming stripped 8 bases from V and 4 bases from J, with 11 bases between. Per germline, CDR1 MDHEN and CDR2 SYDVKM. This CDR3 is built from 12 residues.

This clone has a handful of counts. V is TRBV10-1 and J is TRBJ1-3, with D unresolved. There are 17 residues in the CDR3. Between the trimmed V and J ends, which lost 7 bases and 0 bases, there was a span of 19 bases. Germline assignment: CDR1 WNHNN and CDR2 SYGVQD (reference sequence). CDR3 sequence (DNA): TGCGCCAGCACCTCATTGGCCCCTACTCTCTCTGGAAACACCATATATTTT. This sequence encodes CASTSLAPTLSGNTIYF.

The chain has TRBV5-1 and TRBJ2-1, with D perhaps matching TRBD2 (6 bases). V lost 6 bases and J lost 8, with 18 bases in between. CDR1 and CDR2 (germline): SGHRS, YFSETQ. The CDR3 runs 14 residues. The CDR3 protein is CASITNPAGHEQFF. The CDR3 region has the DNA TGCGCCAGCATCACTAATCCAGCGGGCCATGAGCAGTTCTTC. The complete variable domain, with remaining parts taken from reference TRBV5-1 and TRBJ2-1, reads KAGVTQTPRYLIKTRGQQVTLSCSPISGHRSVSWYQQTPGQGLQFLFEYFSETQRNKGNFPGRFSGRQFSNSRSEMNVSTLELGDSALYLCASITNPAGHEQFFGPGTRLTVL.